This T cell receptor (beta chain) derives from a study of T cell responses to AZD1222 COVID-19 vaccine. Notes on the study in general: Vaccine-related CD4 TCRs covered spike, predominating at 160-218 and 743-854. Seropositive at baseline were only six AZD1222 recipients. Once two AZD1222 doses were given, Spike-specific TCR breadth and depth went up.

The J segment lost 7 bases and the V segment lost 1 base, leaving 12 bases of the junction unmatched. The CDR3 totals 18 residues. Clones were read by immunoSEQ multiplex PCR, and TCRdb kept only the in-frame ones, dropping some. The profile shows approximately 100,000 clones, around 95% of them singletons. Concerning this clone: Its antigen is unknown.

This TCR came from an adult in good health. This sequence joins TRBV23-1 and TRBJ2-2; TRBD2 matches 10 bases. Being an ORF, TRBV23-1 has a function that is uncertain. The source material was peripheral blood, sampled on day 0 of AZD1222 vaccination. The CDR3 reads CASSQCQASGRVGGELFF. The CDR3 coding sequence is TGCGCCAGCAGTCAATGTCAGGCTAGCGGGAGAGTAGGCGGGGAGCTGTTTTTT.